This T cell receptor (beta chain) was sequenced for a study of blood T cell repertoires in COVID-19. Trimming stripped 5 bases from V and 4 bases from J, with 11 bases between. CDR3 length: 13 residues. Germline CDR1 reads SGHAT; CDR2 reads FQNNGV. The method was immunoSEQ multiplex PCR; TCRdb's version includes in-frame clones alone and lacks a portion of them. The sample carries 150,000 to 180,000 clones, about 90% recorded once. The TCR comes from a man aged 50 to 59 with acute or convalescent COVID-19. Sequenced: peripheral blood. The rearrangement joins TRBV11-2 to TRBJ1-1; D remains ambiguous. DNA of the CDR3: TGTGCCAGCAGCGCCCGGTTCGGCACTGAAGCTTTCTTT. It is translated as CASSARFGTEAFF.